These T cell receptor beta chains were read from a single sample in a study of T-cell memory formation after mild COVID-19. TCRdb reprocessed the 5' RACE reads with MiXCR, giving one entry per CDR3 protein. The profile covers 300,000 to 350,000 distinct CDR3 sequences, with more than 13% appearing a single time and roughly a fifth taken by the ten largest. Sequenced sample: PBMCs or a T cell subset sorted from them (not recorded which). These receptor sequences come from a man between 18 and 29 years old who had mild COVID-19 (a few samples of this study predate the infection). Cell type and time point are not known. CDR3s include the opening cysteine and the closing phenylalanine or tryptophan. D genes are given only for firm matches. Clone size, where shown, is once, few, many, or a class for clones that have expanded.

v_gene,abundance,len,d_gene,j_gene,CDR3nt,CDR3aa
TRBV9,few,12,.,TRBJ2-7,TGTGCCAGCAGCGCAAACTCCTACGAGCAGTACTTC,CASSANSYEQYF
TRBV2,few,14,TRBD1,TRBJ1-5,TGTGCCAGCACTCCTACAGGGGTCAATCAGCCCCAGCATTTT,CASTPTGVNQPQHF
TRBV4-2,.,14,.,TRBJ1-2,TGTGCCAGCAGCCCCACGGGCGCGGACTATGGCTACACCTTC,CASSPTGADYGYTF
TRBV5-1,many,14,.,TRBJ2-4,TGCGCCAGCAGCTTGGCGACCTCGGAGAACATTCAGTACTTC,CASSLATSENIQYF
TRBV15,.,18,.,TRBJ2-5,TGTGCCACCAGCAGGGGGACCCGGGGGTCGCGTCTCCGAGAGACCCAGTACTTC,CATSRGTRGSRLRETQYF
TRBV2,.,13,.,TRBJ1-1,TGTGCCAGCAGACTAGGAGGAGAAACTGAAGCTTTCTTT,CASRLGGETEAFF
TRBV5-1,.,14,.,TRBJ1-2,TGCGCCAGCAGCGGCAGGGTAGGGGGCTATGGCTACACCTTC,CASSGRVGGYGYTF
TRBV2,few,14,TRBD1,TRBJ1-4,TGTGCCAGCAGCTGGACAGGGTTTAATGAAAAACTGTTTTTT,CASSWTGFNEKLFF
TRBV7-9,.,15,TRBD2,TRBJ2-1,TGTGCCAGCAGTCCGGCAAGCGGGGGCCGCGGTGAGCAGTTCTTC,CASSPASGGRGEQFF
TRBV7-2,.,15,TRBD1,TRBJ1-1,TGTGCCAGCAGCCCTCGACAGGGATCGAACACTGAAGCTTTCTTT,CASSPRQGSNTEAFF
TRBV5-1,few,15,TRBD2,TRBJ2-5,TGCGCCAGCAGCTTGGCTTCGGGGGGCCAAGAGACCCAGTACTTC,CASSLASGGQETQYF
TRBV15,.,15,TRBD2,TRBJ2-2,TGTGCCACCAGCAGGGTGGGACTAGCGCGCGGGGAGCTGTTTTTT,CATSRVGLARGELFF
TRBV4-1,.,17,.,TRBJ1-5,TGCGCCAGCAGCCAAGGCCCCGGGGCGGACGGTTATCAGCCCCAGCATTTT,CASSQGPGADGYQPQHF
TRBV28,.,13,.,TRBJ2-2,TGTGCCAGCAGTCCGGGGGACACCGGGGAGCTGTTTTTT,CASSPGDTGELFF
TRBV7-2,.,13,.,TRBJ1-2,TGTGCCAGCAGCTTAGCAGGAGTCTATGGCTACACCTTC,CASSLAGVYGYTF
TRBV7-2,few,16,TRBD1,TRBJ2-1,TGTGCCAGCAGCTTTTCCCTCGGGACAGGGGCGAATGAGCAGTTCTTC,CASSFSLGTGANEQFF
TRBV6-5,.,15,.,TRBJ2-7,TGTGCCAGCAGTTACTCGGGCGGGGGCCGGGTCGAGCAGTACTTC,CASSYSGGGRVEQYF
TRBV12-3/TRBV12-4,.,15,.,TRBJ1-5,TGTGCCAGCAGTCCCGCCGGGGGTTGGAATCAGCCCCAGCATTTT,CASSPAGGWNQPQHF
TRBV4-2,.,17,TRBD1,TRBJ2-2,TGTGCCAGCAGCTCCTATCCGGGACAGGGACTCACCGGGGAGCTGTTTTTT,CASSSYPGQGLTGELFF
TRBV6-5,.,14,TRBD1,TRBJ2-1,TGTGCCAGCAGCCGAGTAACAGGGGGCAGTGAGCAGTTCTTC,CASSRVTGGSEQFF
TRBV20-1,.,13,TRBD2,TRBJ2-1,TGCAGTGCTAGTCCGACTAGCCCCAATGAGCAGTTCTTC,CSASPTSPNEQFF
TRBV4-3,.,14,TRBD2,TRBJ2-1,TGCGCCAGCAGCCAAAGCGGGGGCTACAATGAGCAGTTCTTC,CASSQSGGYNEQFF